This TCR beta chain was profiled in a study of tumor-infiltrating lymphocytes in localized non-small cell lung cancer. Study-level information: Each patient gave resected tumor and non-adjacent uninvolved lung tissue.

Study-level results: No link was found between tumor T-cell fraction and recurrence-free survival.

This CDR3 spans 14 amino acids. CDR1 and CDR2 from the germline V gene are SGHNT and YENEEA. The ends lost 4 bases at V and 5 bases at J; junction bases unmatched: 4. The assay was immunoSEQ multiplex PCR, and TCRdb's table has in-frame clones only and misses some. Among about 23,000 clones, around 73% were seen once, and the ten largest hold approximately 5.8%. Regarding this clone: The antigen is undetermined.

The sample comprised lung tumor tissue. The chain has TRBV11-3 and TRBJ2-5, with 10 positions matching TRBD2. This sequence originates from a human donor with non-small cell lung cancer. The CDR3 coding sequence is TGTGCCAGCAGCTATAGCGGGGGGCGGGAGACCCAGTACTTC. It is translated as CASSYSGGRETQYF.